Shown below are 2 T cell receptor beta chains from a single sample sequenced in a study of T cells expressing NK-cell markers. TCRdb re-called the 5' RACE reads and shows each CDR3 protein once, DNA omitted. The listing contains about 160,000 distinct CDR3 sequences. Sequencing was carried out using blood T cells: a sorted CD56 or NKG2C T cell subset, CD4+ or CD8+ T cells, or bulk PBMC T cells (not recorded which). These receptors were obtained from a woman between 18 and 70 years old in good health.

The chain links TRBV30 to TRBJ2-7; TCRdb proposes TRBD2, but this gene call is untestable without DNA. The CDR3 runs 13 residues. Germline V lookup: CDR1 GTSNPN, CDR2 SVGIG (reference sequence). CDR3 region: CAWGFAGAEGQYF.

The chain recombines TRBV20-1 with TRBJ2-1; checking the TCRdb D call of TRBD2 is not possible without DNA. This CDR3 has 16 amino acids. In germline, CDR1 is DFQATT, CDR2 SNEGSKA (reference sequence). The CDR3 region is CSAPRLAGVSGNEQFF.